Each of the 25 T cell receptor beta chains below was sequenced from the same sample in a study of cytomegalovirus exposure and HLA in healthy donors. PCR was performed using 60 Vbeta and 13 Jbeta primers. Profiling relied on immunoSEQ multiplex PCR, and the TCRdb table lists in-frame clones only, not all of them. Counted here are roughly 260,000 clones, roughly four fifths occurring once; the ten biggest clones make up about 2%. The sequenced sample consisted of PBMCs. The origin of the receptors is a woman aged 40 to 50 in good health and CMV-seropositive.

CDR3 in amino acids: CASSYANSQAGELFF. In DNA form, the CDR3 reads TGTGCCAGCAGTTACGCTAACAGCCAGGCCGGGGAGCTGTTTTTT. The chain combines TRBV6-5 with TRBJ2-2; D gene uncertain. CDR3 length: 15 amino acids. Deletions cut 2 bases from V and 6 bases from J, with 13 bases between. The germline gives CDR1 MNHEY, CDR2 SVGAGI.

This rearrangement joins TRBV7-7 to TRBJ2-1; D perhaps matches TRBD2 (7 bases). The CDR3 consists of 15 residues. V was cut by 4 bases and J by 3 bases, with 13 bases left in between. CDR1 is SSHAT and CDR2 is FNYEAQ in the germline V gene (reference sequence). Here the CDR3 reads CASSSRGGNYNEQFF. Here the CDR3 DNA reads TGTGCCAGCAGCTCAAGGGGGGGTAACTACAATGAGCAGTTCTTC.

CDR3 sequence (DNA): TGTGCCATCACGTCACAATACTACGAGCAGTACTTC. This sequence encodes CAITSQYYEQYF. The chain employs TRBV10-3 and TRBJ2-7; D call uncertain. V was clipped by 7 bases and J by 3 bases, with 10 bases between them. The CDR3 has 12 amino acids. CDR1 and CDR2 (germline): ENHRY, SYGVKD.

This clone was detected a few times. V is TRBV7-2 and J is TRBJ2-7; D possibly corresponds to TRBD2 (5 bases). Germline V gene sequence: CDR1 SGHTA, CDR2 FQGNSA. The CDR3 is made up of 15 amino acids. V was trimmed by 4 bases and J by 0 bases, leaving 13 bases between them. The DNA of the CDR3 is TGTGCCAGCAGCTCCGGAATGGGGAGCTCCTACGAGCAGTACTTC. Encoded protein: CASSSGMGSSYEQYF.

The chain recombines TRBV5-6 with TRBJ2-7; a possible D gene is TRBD2 (5 bases). This CDR3 is 15 amino acids long. Trimming cost V 0 bases and J 2 bases, with 12 bases left between them. Germline V gene lookup returns CDR1 SGHDT and CDR2 YYEEEE. CDR3 DNA: TGTGCCAGCAGCTTGGGTCTCGCTAGCCCCTACGAGCAGTACTTC. Protein sequence: CASSLGLASPYEQYF.

The chain employs TRBV6-9 and TRBJ2-3; weak D call: TRBD2 (6 bases). V was shortened by 9 bases and J by 3 bases, with 22 bases between the two germline ends. Per the germline V gene, CDR1 is MNHGY and CDR2 is SVAAGI. The CDR3 spans 16 residues. As DNA, the CDR3 is TGTGCCAGGTCCGGTGACGGGAGCTTCGGAACAGATACGCAGTATTTT. Its protein product is CARSGDGSFGTDTQYF.

The CDR3 coding sequence is TGTGCCAGCAGCGGACAGCTTTACAATGAGCAGTTCTTC. This codes for CASSGQLYNEQFF. V is TRBV2 and J is TRBJ2-1, with a possible D match to TRBD1 (6 bases). Germline-derived CDR1 and CDR2 are SNHLY and FYNNEI. Trimming removed 6 bases from V and 4 bases from J, with 10 bases in between. The CDR3 totals 13 residues.

This clone was counted a few times. V is TRBV4-1 and J is TRBJ1-2, with D unclear. This CDR3 has 15 amino acids. The germline V and J ends were trimmed by 6 bases and 2 bases, with 16 bases remaining between them. Germline CDR1 MGHRA, CDR2 YSYEKL. CDR3 amino acids: CASRRYVLVNYGYTF. The CDR3 DNA sequence: TGCGCCAGCAGGAGATACGTGCTTGTGAACTATGGCTACACCTTC.

The gene calls are TRBV7-9 and TRBJ1-2; possible D gene TRBD1, 6 bases. V was clipped by 3 bases and J by 5 bases, with 13 bases between them. The germline V gene encodes CDR1 SEHNR and CDR2 FQNEAQ (reference sequence). The CDR3 covers 14 residues. The CDR3 DNA sequence: TGTGCCAGCAGCTTGTTGGTAGGGACATATGGCTACACCTTC. It codes for CASSLLVGTYGYTF.

The rearrangement links TRBV11-2 to TRBJ2-7, with 9 bases identical to TRBD1. The V segment lost 7 bases and the J segment 3 bases; nucleotides outside the gene matches: 7. From germline, CDR1 is SGHAT and CDR2 FQNNGV. The CDR3 has 14 residues. CDR3 sequence reads: CASTRTGDIYEQYF. The CDR3 DNA is TGTGCCAGCACCAGGACAGGGGATATCTACGAGCAGTACTTC.

As regards this clone: The sample carries other DNA sequences with the same CDR3. J is TRBJ2-1 and V is TRBV27; the match to TRBD2 covers 7 bases. With 0 bases clipped from V and 8 bases from J, the junction kept 4 bases outside the gene matches. Germline lookup yields CDR1 MNHEY and CDR2 SMNVEV (reference sequence). The CDR3 consists of 14 residues. CDR3 DNA: TGTGCCAGCAGTTTATCTCGCGGGAGCTATGAGCAGTTCTTC. Translated, it gives CASSLSRGSYEQFF.

V is TRBV7-9 and J is TRBJ1-4, with 8 nucleotides matching TRBD1. CDR3 size: 18 residues. Germline V lookup: CDR1 SEHNR, CDR2 FQNEAQ (reference sequence). V was pared by 4 bases and J by 0 bases, with 10 bases of the junction left unmatched. The CDR3 nucleotides read TGTGCCAGCAGCTCGAGTCGGCAGGGGGCGGCAACTAATGAAAAACTGTTTTTT. The encoded protein is CASSSSRQGAATNEKLFF.

The chain recombines TRBV30 with TRBJ1-2; D may be TRBD1 (5 bases). The germline gives CDR1 GTSNPN, CDR2 SVGIG (reference sequence). The ends were cut back, 0 bases at V and 3 bases at J, with 11 bases in the middle. CDR3 length equals 14 residues. The CDR3 reads CAWSVGQGDYGYTF. DNA for the CDR3: TGTGCCTGGAGTGTAGGCCAGGGTGACTATGGCTACACCTTC.

The CDR3 bases are TGTGCCTGGACCAACAATAGCAATCAGCCCCAGCATTTT. This codes for CAWTNNSNQPQHF. This rearrangement joins TRBV30 to TRBJ1-5; the D is unclear. Trimming left V 4 bases short and J 0 bases short, with 7 bases between. Germline V gene lookup returns CDR1 GTSNPN and CDR2 SVGIG (reference sequence). The CDR3 has 13 amino acids. The whole variable domain, filled in from reference TRBV30 and TRBJ1-5, reads SQTIHQWPATLVQPVGSPLSLECTVEGTSNPNLYWYRQAAGRGLQLLFYSVGIGQISSEVPQNLSASRPQDRQFILSSKKLLLSDSGFYLCAWTNNSNQPQHFGDGTRLSIL.

The chain joins TRBV11-3 to TRBJ1-1, with D uncertain. Trimming shortened V by 0 bases and J by 1 base, and 9 bases separated the two germline ends. The CDR3 totals 15 residues. The germline V gene has CDR1 SGHNT and CDR2 YENEEA. In DNA, the CDR3 is TGTGCCAGCAGCTTAGAGGCCAAACCGAACACTGAAGCTTTCTTT. This sequence encodes CASSLEAKPNTEAFF. Combining the CDR3 with reference TRBV11-3 and TRBJ1-1 gives the whole variable domain EAGVVQSPRYKIIEKKQPVAFWCNPISGHNTLYWYLQNLGQGPELLIRYENEEAVDDSQLPKDRFSAERLKGVDSTLKIQPAELGDSAVYLCASSLEAKPNTEAFFGQGTRLTVV.

This chain joins TRBV28 and TRBJ1-2, with 10 positions matching TRBD1. This CDR3 is 15 amino acids long. Germline assignment: CDR1 MDHEN and CDR2 SYDVKM. V trimming: 5 bases; J trimming: 5 bases; junction bases outside the gene matches: 8. The CDR3 spells CASSGWDRGGYGYTF. The CDR3 nucleotides are TGTGCCAGCAGTGGATGGGACAGGGGAGGGTATGGCTACACCTTC.

CDR3 in DNA: TGTGCCAGCAGCGGCCGATGGGCAAGGTGGGACACTGAAGCTTTCTTT. Amino acids: CASSGRWARWDTEAFF. The chain joins TRBV5-8 to TRBJ1-1; D call uncertain. Trimming left V 4 bases short and J 3 bases short, with 19 bases between. The V gene's germline CDR1 is SGHTS and CDR2 YDEGEE. The CDR3 has 16 amino acids.

This sequence joins TRBV30 and TRBJ2-4, with TRBD1 as a possible D gene (5 bases). Germline V gene lookup returns CDR1 GTSNPN and CDR2 SVGIG (reference sequence). Trimming removed 1 base at V and 0 bases at J, with 10 bases between. This CDR3 contains 15 residues. CDR3 region: CAWSARQLAKNIQYF. DNA of the CDR3: TGTGCCTGGAGTGCCAGACAGTTAGCCAAAAACATTCAGTACTTC.

The genes are TRBV19 and TRBJ1-2, with 9 bases matching TRBD1. V dropped 9 bases and J dropped 2; count of bases not matched to a gene: 13. CDR1 and CDR2 (germline): LNHDA, SQIVND (reference sequence). This CDR3 comprises 16 residues. The CDR3 DNA is TGTGCCAGCAAACAGGGGGCAATTGTCGGGAACTATGGCTACACCTTC. Its protein product is CASKQGAIVGNYGYTF.

The rearrangement links TRBV2 to TRBJ1-5; 8 bases fit TRBD1. J was trimmed by 3 bases and V by 2 bases; bases with no gene match: 6. Germline V gene data show CDR1 as SNHLY and CDR2 as FYNNEI. This CDR3 spans 16 amino acids. CDR3 residues: CASSEMETGDNQPQHF. In nucleotides, the CDR3 is TGTGCCAGCAGTGAAATGGAGACAGGGGACAATCAGCCCCAGCATTTT.

The chain uses TRBV7-8 and TRBJ1-1; 8 bases align to TRBD1. V gave up 2 bases and J gave up 5 bases; unmatched junction bases: 4. Per the germline V gene, CDR1 is SGHVS and CDR2 is FQNEAQ. The CDR3 length is 14 residues. The CDR3 DNA is TGTGCCAGCAGCTTACTTCAGGGGGCGACTGAAGCTTTCTTT. It yields the protein CASSLLQGATEAFF.

Comments on this clone: The same CDR3 also results from other DNA sequences found in this sample. The gene calls are TRBV5-6 and TRBJ2-7, with 7 bases identical to TRBD2. The CDR3 has 16 residues. V shed 0 bases and J 4 bases; nucleotides not matched to a gene: 10. Germline V gene data show CDR1 as SGHDT and CDR2 as YYEEEE. The CDR3 here is CASSLVAGPRDYEQYF. CDR3 in DNA: TGTGCCAGCAGCTTGGTAGCGGGCCCTAGGGATTACGAGCAGTACTTC.

The V gene is TRBV19, the J gene TRBJ2-7; 8 bases line up with TRBD1. This CDR3 is built from 13 residues. In germline, CDR1 is LNHDA, CDR2 SQIVND (reference sequence). J gave up 5 bases and V 3 bases, and 3 bases lay outside the gene matches. The CDR3 is CASSIYRGNEQYF. In DNA form, the CDR3 reads TGTGCCAGTAGTATCTACAGGGGGAACGAGCAGTACTTC.

The chain combines TRBV5-4 with TRBJ2-3, with 10 bases identical to TRBD1. CDR1 is SGHNT, CDR2 YYREEE, per germline (reference sequence). Trimming took 5 bases from V and 5 from J; bases not matched to a gene: 8. This CDR3 has 15 amino acids. The CDR3 here is CASRPDRGKVDTQYF. The CDR3 nucleotides are TGTGCCAGCAGACCGGACAGGGGGAAAGTAGATACGCAGTATTTT.

The V and J genes are TRBV4-3 and TRBJ2-7; 7 nucleotides match TRBD1. CDR3 length equals 13 residues. Germline CDR1 reads LGHNA; CDR2 reads YSLEER. The V and J ends lost 0 bases and 9 bases, in that order; junction bases with no gene match: 5. The CDR3 here is CASSQEERTGQYF. CDR3 nucleotide sequence: TGCGCCAGCAGCCAAGAGGAACGGACAGGGCAGTACTTC.